This T cell receptor beta chain came from a study of shared clonotypes between healthy human individuals. Generated by immunoSEQ multiplex PCR, the TCRdb table keeps only in-frame clones and is missing some. Of about 1.5 million clones listed, under 99% were seen once; the top ten hold less than 0.55%. This CDR3 contains 16 residues. The J segment lost 4 bases and the V segment lost 2 bases, leaving 8 bases of the junction unmatched. Germline V gives CDR1 MDHEN, CDR2 SYDVKM. The sample taken for sequencing was naive CD4+ T cells sorted from blood. Subset here: CD45RA+ positively selected. The rearrangement joins TRBV28 to TRBJ1-2, with 9 positions matching TRBD1. The TCR comes from a man aged 30 to 45 in good health. CDR3 in amino acids: CASSLGGGQGSYGYTF. DNA of the CDR3: TGTGCCAGCAGTTTAGGCGGGGGACAGGGTTCCTATGGCTACACCTTC.